The source of this T cell receptor beta chain is a study of blood T cell repertoires in COVID-19. As for the study in general: COVID-19 samples, acute and convalescent, were from the United States, Italy and Spain. From T cells, B-cell-depleted T cells, or PBMCs came the material, which was cDNA or gDNA.

The V gene's germline CDR1 is MNHEY and CDR2 SMNVEV (reference sequence). The V gene lost 6 bases and the J gene lost 3 bases, with 21 bases spanning the gap. This CDR3 has 18 amino acids. In the source study's methods: Quantification of nucleated cells was approximated via reference gene primer amplification. The repertoire was sequenced with immunoSEQ multiplex PCR; TCRdb's copy has only in-frame clones and lacks some. V and J calls and clone size are given by that table; D and trimming were obtained from the DNA. The sample records about 220,000 clones, roughly 84% being singletons. Source material: peripheral blood. The receptor was isolated from a man in his fifties or sixties who had recovered from COVID-19. This chain uses TRBV27 with TRBJ2-6, with D maybe TRBD1 (5 bases). CDR3 protein: CASRTGTAGNVGANVLTF. In DNA form, the CDR3 reads TGTGCCAGCAGGACCGGAACGGCAGGGAATGTTGGGGCCAACGTCCTGACTTTC.